Sequencing of this TCR beta chain was carried out in a study of blood T cells in healthy people across ages. Across the study: The template switching approach captured approximately one barcoded beta molecule for every two T cells.

A sample-barcoded 5' primer and a J-beta primer mix were used in a second PCR of about 7 to 12 cycles. TCRdb recomputed calls from the 5' RACE reads with MiXCR, one row per CDR3 protein. The repertoire includes almost 550,000 distinct CDR3 sequences, less than 25% of them detected once, and just over 8.5% sits in the top ten. Drawing of peripheral blood yielded approximately 10 milliliters from each donor. The CDR3 is 15 amino acids. The V and J ends lost 4 bases and 5 bases respectively, with 15 bases between them. Germline lookup yields CDR1 SEHNR and CDR2 FQNEAQ (reference sequence). This clonotype was picked up a small number of times. This sample also appeared in a second study, on T cells of mothers and their children.

The J gene is TRBJ2-1, the V gene TRBV7-9, with D possibly being TRBD2 (6 bases). The sequence came from a boy aged 10-17 years in good health. What was sequenced was blood. The CDR3 spells CASSSPGLPDNEQFF. The CDR3 region has the DNA TGTGCCAGCAGCTCGCCGGGACTGCCCGACAATGAGCAGTTCTTC.